The 32 T cell receptor beta chains reported below all come from one sample, sequenced in a study of T cells after yellow fever vaccination. TCRdb passed the 5' RACE reads through MiXCR, listing each CDR3 protein once. The sample includes some 600,000 distinct CDR3 sequences, 9% to 15% of them seen just once. The specimen was PBMCs, collected on the day of the yellow fever booster vaccination. The receptor set was obtained from a man younger than 45 who received the YFV17D yellow fever vaccine.

This clonotype was picked up a small number of times. The CDR3, as DNA: TGTGCCACCAGTGACTCCGGGAAAAACATTCAGTACTTC. It specifies CATSDSGKNIQYF. The chain combines TRBV24-1 with TRBJ2-4; D is undetermined. V dropped 4 bases and J dropped 4 bases, with 7 bases sitting between them. Germline V gene data show CDR1 as KGHDR and CDR2 as SFDVKD. The CDR3 consists of 13 residues.

This clonotype was seen a handful of times. The chain employs TRBV7-6 and TRBJ1-1; D may be TRBD1 (5 bases). The CDR3 consists of 16 residues. In germline, CDR1 is SGHVS, CDR2 FNYEAQ. V lost 5 bases and J 2 bases, leaving 18 bases between the germline ends. CDR3 region: CASSPRGTSRNTEAFF. DNA of the CDR3: TGTGCCAGCAGCCCCCGGGGGACGTCCAGAAACACTGAAGCTTTCTTT. Based on the CDR3 plus reference TRBV7-6 and TRBJ1-1, the full variable domain is GAGVSQSPRYKVTKRGQDVALRCDPISGHVSLYWYRQALGQGPEFLTYFNYEAQQDKSGLPNDRFSAERPEGSISTLTIQRTEQRDSAMYRCASSPRGTSRNTEAFFGQGTRLTVV.

This clonotype was observed a few times. This chain connects TRBV20-1 to TRBJ2-2; TRBD1 matches 8 bases. V shed 2 bases, J shed 3 bases, and the junction held 8 bases outside the gene matches. This CDR3 comprises 16 residues. From germline, CDR1 is DFQATT and CDR2 SNEGSKA (reference sequence). The CDR3 sequence: CSARIDRGGYTGELFF. The CDR3 region has the DNA TGCAGTGCTAGAATAGACAGGGGAGGTTACACCGGGGAGCTGTTTTTT.

This clonotype was counted between two and nine times. The chain joins TRBV24-1 to TRBJ2-1, with a possible D match to TRBD1 (6 bases). The germline gives CDR1 KGHDR, CDR2 SFDVKD. Trimming pared 9 bases from V and 0 bases from J, leaving 14 bases between. The CDR3 has 15 amino acids. The chain's CDR3 is CATAARDTSYNEQFF. CDR3 bases: TGTGCCACCGCAGCCCGGGACACCTCCTACAATGAGCAGTTCTTC.

V and J are TRBV20-1 and TRBJ2-1; D is undetermined. Germline CDR1 DFQATT, CDR2 SNEGSKA (reference sequence). The CDR3 has 13 residues. The V end was cut by 3 bases, the J end by 5 bases, with 11 bases between. The CDR3: CSASRWRNNEQFF. The CDR3, as DNA: TGCAGTGCTAGCCGGTGGCGAAACAATGAGCAGTTCTTC.

The chain combines TRBV5-4 with TRBJ2-7; 7 positions agree with TRBD1. The CDR3 spans 15 residues. Germline-derived CDR1 and CDR2 are SGHNT and YYREEE (reference sequence). V lost 4 bases, J lost 1 base, and 8 bases stayed unmatched. DNA of the CDR3: TGTGCCAGCAGCGGTAGACAGGGTCTTTCCTACGAGCAGTACTTC. It encodes CASSGRQGLSYEQYF.

This clonotype was recorded a few times. CDR3 sequence: CASRQGATGELFF. The CDR3 region has the DNA TGTGCCTCCCGACAGGGGGCGACCGGGGAGCTGTTTTTT. This chain links TRBV24-1 with TRBJ2-2; TRBD1 aligns across 10 bases. The germline gives CDR1 KGHDR, CDR2 SFDVKD. The CDR3 is 13 amino acids. The trim removed 12 bases at V and 5 bases at J, leaving 5 bases unmatched.

This clonotype came up a few times. The chain is built from TRBV5-1 and TRBJ2-7; 11 bases agree with TRBD2. The CDR3 covers 15 residues. Per the germline V gene, CDR1 is SGHRS and CDR2 is YFSETQ. After removal of 4 bases from V and 2 bases from J, the junction contained 5 bases not matched to a gene. CDR3 DNA: TGCGCCAGCAGCGGGGGGACTAGCGGCACCTACGAGCAGTACTTC. Residues: CASSGGTSGTYEQYF. The variable domain in full, with the rest retrieved from reference TRBV5-1 and TRBJ2-7, is KAGVTQTPRYLIKTRGQQVTLSCSPISGHRSVSWYQQTPGQGLQFLFEYFSETQRNKGNFPGRFSGRQFSNSRSEMNVSTLELGDSALYLCASSGGTSGTYEQYFGPGTRLTVT.

The chain carries TRBV19 and TRBJ2-3; 10 bases align to TRBD2. This CDR3 is built from 15 residues. Per germline, CDR1 LNHDA and CDR2 SQIVND (reference sequence). The junction had 5 bases not matched to a gene; V was cut back by 4 bases and J by 4 bases. CDR3: CASSNLAGAPDTQYF. CDR3 bases: TGTGCCAGTAGTAATCTAGCGGGAGCCCCAGATACGCAGTATTTT.

This chain connects TRBV12-5 to TRBJ2-3, with 9 positions matching TRBD2. V dropped 7 bases and J dropped 4; count of bases not matched to a gene: 9. The germline V gene has CDR1 LGHNT and CDR2 FRNRAP. The CDR3 contains 15 residues. The CDR3 sequence is CASAQLLAGADTQYF. The CDR3 bases are TGTGCTAGTGCCCAACTGTTAGCGGGAGCAGATACGCAGTATTTT.

This clonotype came up a few times. This sequence joins TRBV20-1 and TRBJ2-1; a weak D match, TRBD2 (6 bases). Trimming shortened V by 0 bases and J by 10 bases, and 22 bases separated the two germline ends. The CDR3 spans 16 residues. In germline, CDR1 is DFQATT, CDR2 SNEGSKA (reference sequence). The CDR3 coding sequence is TGCAGTGCTAGAGATTGGGAGCGCGGGGTTTCTGGAGAGCAGTTCTTC. Its translation is CSARDWERGVSGEQFF.

This clonotype was seen repeatedly, ten times or more. This sequence joins TRBV12-3 or TRBV12-4 and TRBJ1-1; 7 bases match TRBD1. V lost 1 base to trimming and J lost 1 base; unmatched junction nucleotides: 0. The CDR3 is 14 residues long. Here the CDR3 DNA reads TGTGCCAGCAGTTTAGGGACAGGGAACACTGAAGCTTTCTTT. Encoded protein: CASSLGTGNTEAFF.

This clonotype was counted at least ten times. The J gene is TRBJ2-7, the V gene TRBV20-1; TRBD1 might be the D (6 bases). The CDR3 covers 11 residues. The germline CDR1 and CDR2 sequences are DFQATT and SNEGSKA (reference sequence). Trimming removed 4 bases at V and 5 bases at J, with 9 bases between. CDR3 sequence: CSATRGHEQYF. Here the CDR3 DNA reads TGCAGTGCTACCAGGGGTCACGAGCAGTACTTC.

This clonotype was seen a handful of times. This sequence joins TRBV7-8 and TRBJ1-1, with D possibly TRBD1 on 6 matching bases. The CDR3 is 14 residues long. The V gene's germline CDR1 is SGHVS and CDR2 FQNEAQ. V gave up 1 base and J gave up 10 bases, with 16 bases separating them. In DNA form, the CDR3 reads TGTGCCAGCAGCTTAGGGACAGCTCCCTCCGGAGCTTTCTTT. This translates into CASSLGTAPSGAFF. Complete variable domain (other parts from reference TRBV7-8 and TRBJ1-1): GAGVSQSPRYKVAKRGQDVALRCDPISGHVSLFWYQQALGQGPEFLTYFQNEAQLDKSGLPSDRFFAERPEGSVSTLKIQRTQQEDSAVYLCASSLGTAPSGAFFGQGTRLTVV.

This clonotype was counted many times. The chain is built from TRBV6-5 and TRBJ2-2, with 10 positions matching TRBD2. V lost 5 bases and J lost 7; bases outside the gene matches: 7. There are 15 residues in the CDR3. From germline, CDR1 is MNHEY and CDR2 SVGAGI. CDR3 protein: CASSPPSGSIGELFF. Here the CDR3 DNA reads TGTGCCAGCAGTCCTCCTAGCGGGAGTATCGGGGAGCTGTTTTTT.

This clonotype was counted only a few times. The genes are TRBV5-1 and TRBJ1-4, with D perhaps matching TRBD1 (5 bases). The V and J ends lost 4 bases and 8 bases respectively, with 18 bases between them. The V gene's germline CDR1 is SGHRS and CDR2 YFSETQ. The CDR3 runs 15 residues. This chain's CDR3 is CASSVGTEGREKLFF. The CDR3 bases are TGCGCCAGCAGCGTGGGGACTGAAGGCCGGGAAAAACTGTTTTTT.

The chain carries TRBV14 and TRBJ2-7; 11 nucleotides line up with TRBD2. Per the germline V gene, CDR1 is SGHDN and CDR2 is FVKESK. V shed 4 bases and J 7 bases; nucleotides not matched to a gene: 6. This CDR3 spans 14 amino acids. This CDR3 reads CASSPLAGVSEQYF. DNA for the CDR3: TGTGCCAGCAGCCCACTAGCGGGAGTGAGTGAGCAGTACTTC.

This clonotype was seen a few times. V and J are TRBV7-3 and TRBJ2-2, with TRBD2 matching 10 bases. The CDR3 runs to 17 residues. CDR1 and CDR2 from the germline V gene are SGHTA and FQGTGA. V gave up 6 bases and J gave up 0 bases; unmatched junction bases: 7. CDR3 in DNA: TGTGCCAGCAGTAGACTAGCGGGTGAACCGAACACCGGGGAGCTGTTTTTT. The encoded protein is CASSRLAGEPNTGELFF.

The V and J genes are TRBV5-4 and TRBJ1-3, with 8 bases that match TRBD1. V gave up 4 bases and J gave up 3 bases; unmatched junction bases: 6. The CDR3 covers 15 residues. Germline V gene data show CDR1 as SGHNT and CDR2 as YYREEE (reference sequence). The CDR3 nucleotides are TGTGCCAGCAGCCCTCCGGGACAGGTTGGAAACACCATATATTTT. This sequence encodes CASSPPGQVGNTIYF.

This clonotype was observed a handful of times. DNA for the CDR3: TGTGCCAGCAGCCGGGACCTTGGCAGTGAGCAGTTCTTC. Translating it yields CASSRDLGSEQFF. This chain links TRBV6-6 with TRBJ2-1; possibly TRBD1 or TRBD2 for D (5 bases each). The CDR3 extends over 13 amino acids. With 6 bases removed from V and 9 bases from J, the gap between germline ends came to 15 bases. CDR1 is MNHNY and CDR2 is SVGAGI in the germline V gene (reference sequence).

This clonotype occurred a few times. The V and J genes are TRBV18 and TRBJ2-5, with D tentatively TRBD1 or TRBD2 (6 bases each). The germline V gene has CDR1 KGHSH and CDR2 LQKENI. V dropped 3 bases and J dropped 2 bases, with 19 bases sitting between them. The CDR3 loop spans 17 amino acids. In DNA form, the CDR3 reads TGTGCCAGCTCACCTTCTTCCCCGCAGGGGAGGCAAGAGACCCAGTACTTC. Translated: CASSPSSPQGRQETQYF.

This clonotype was detected a few times. V and J are TRBV7-9 and TRBJ2-1; D unclear. V dropped 5 bases and J dropped 10 bases, with 15 bases sitting between them. Germline CDR1 is SEHNR and CDR2 is FQNEAQ (reference sequence). The CDR3 length is 13 residues. The CDR3: CASSPAPLGEQFF. For the CDR3, the DNA is TGTGCCAGCAGCCCTGCCCCACTCGGGGAGCAGTTCTTC.

This clonotype has only a few counts. The J gene is TRBJ1-2, the V gene TRBV20-1, with D perhaps TRBD1 (5 bases). The CDR3 runs 14 residues. Germline V CDR1 and CDR2: DFQATT, SNEGSKA (reference sequence). V lost 4 bases and J lost 7, with 19 bases in between. CDR3: CSAIRALIRGGYTF. CDR3 in DNA: TGCAGTGCTATAAGGGCCCTGATTAGGGGTGGCTACACCTTC.

In its sample, this clonotype was seen a few times. The chain is built from TRBV5-1 and TRBJ1-3, with 7 bases lining up with TRBD1. This CDR3 has 17 amino acids. Germline V CDR1 and CDR2: SGHRS, YFSETQ. The trim removed 0 bases at V and 0 bases at J, leaving 6 bases unmatched. In DNA form, the CDR3 reads TGCGCCAGCAGCTTGGCCCCGGGACAGAGCTCTGGAAACACCATATATTTT. Translated: CASSLAPGQSSGNTIYF.

On this clonotype: Compared with germline, one end of the junction differs, possibly owing to a read error. The V call is TRBV7-7, the J call TRBJ2-5; no clear D. Germline V lookup: CDR1 SSHAT, CDR2 FNYEAQ (reference sequence). The CDR3 covers 15 residues. This CDR3 reads CASSLGRTSQETQYF. CDR3 in DNA: TGTGCTAGCAGCTTGGGCAGGACCTCCCAAGAGACCCAGTACTTC. The full variable domain, rest sourced from reference TRBV7-7 and TRBJ2-5, is GAGVSQSPRYKVTKRGQDVTLRCDPISSHATLYWYQQALGQGPEFLTYFNYEAQPDKSGLPSDRFSAERPEGSISTLTIQRTEQRDSAMYRCASSLGRTSQETQYFGPGTRLLVL.

This clonotype was seen a few times. V and J are TRBV5-1 and TRBJ2-7; D is undetermined. The CDR3 consists of 13 residues. V lost 0 bases and J lost 5, with 9 bases in between. Germline-derived CDR1 and CDR2 are SGHRS and YFSETQ. The CDR3 reads CASSLAVVNEQYF. CDR3 DNA sequence: TGCGCCAGCAGCTTGGCAGTAGTCAACGAGCAGTACTTC.

This clonotype was seen more than once but under ten times. V gene TRBV12-3 or TRBV12-4 combines with J gene TRBJ1-2, with D maybe TRBD1 (6 bases). The CDR3 runs 15 residues. V gave up 6 bases and J gave up 2 bases, with 16 bases separating them. The CDR3 region has the DNA TGTGCCAGCAGGCGGGGGGGCGGAAAGAACTATGGCTACACCTTC. Protein sequence: CASRRGGGKNYGYTF.

In its sample, this clonotype was seen a few times. The chain carries TRBV4-3 and TRBJ2-3; TRBD2 aligns across 8 bases. The length of the CDR3 is 16 residues. Unmatched junction bases numbered 4, after V lost 0 bases and J lost 2 bases. Germline assignment: CDR1 LGHNA and CDR2 YSLEER. The CDR3 coding sequence is TGCGCCAGCAGCCAAGACAGACTAGCGATCACAGATACGCAGTATTTT. This codes for CASSQDRLAITDTQYF.

Only a few counts were recorded for this clonotype. The genes are TRBV6-5 and TRBJ2-7; TRBD2 might be the D (5 bases). CDR1 is MNHEY and CDR2 is SVGAGI in the germline V gene. The CDR3 is made up of 13 amino acids. V dropped 4 bases and J dropped 3 bases, with 10 bases sitting between them. In DNA form, the CDR3 reads TGTGCCAGCAGTTTTGGACTGAACTACGAGCAGTACTTC. This translates into CASSFGLNYEQYF.

The chain's CDR3 is CSARGIYSYEQYF. The CDR3 DNA sequence: TGCAGTGCTAGAGGCATATACTCCTACGAGCAGTACTTC. The rearrangement links TRBV20-1 to TRBJ2-7; D gene ambiguous. CDR1 and CDR2 from the germline V gene are DFQATT and SNEGSKA (reference sequence). Trimming removed 1 base from V and 0 bases from J, with 7 bases in between. The CDR3 has 13 amino acids.

This chain links TRBV29-1 with TRBJ1-1; 10 bases are a match to TRBD1. After removal of 6 bases from V and 0 bases from J, the junction contained 1 base not matched to a gene. The germline V gene has CDR1 SQVTM and CDR2 ANQGSEA. The CDR3 totals 13 residues. The DNA of the CDR3 is TGCAGCGTGGACAGGGGGTTGAACACTGAAGCTTTCTTT. It is translated as CSVDRGLNTEAFF.

In its sample, this clonotype was seen a few times. J is TRBJ2-1 and V is TRBV6-5, with 11 bases fitting TRBD2. With V trimmed by 6 bases and J by 5 bases, 9 bases remained unmatched. The CDR3 runs to 16 residues. The germline V gene has CDR1 MNHEY and CDR2 SVGAGI. The CDR3: CASRGLAGLRDNEQFF. The CDR3 bases are TGTGCCAGCAGAGGACTAGCGGGCCTAAGGGACAATGAGCAGTTCTTC.